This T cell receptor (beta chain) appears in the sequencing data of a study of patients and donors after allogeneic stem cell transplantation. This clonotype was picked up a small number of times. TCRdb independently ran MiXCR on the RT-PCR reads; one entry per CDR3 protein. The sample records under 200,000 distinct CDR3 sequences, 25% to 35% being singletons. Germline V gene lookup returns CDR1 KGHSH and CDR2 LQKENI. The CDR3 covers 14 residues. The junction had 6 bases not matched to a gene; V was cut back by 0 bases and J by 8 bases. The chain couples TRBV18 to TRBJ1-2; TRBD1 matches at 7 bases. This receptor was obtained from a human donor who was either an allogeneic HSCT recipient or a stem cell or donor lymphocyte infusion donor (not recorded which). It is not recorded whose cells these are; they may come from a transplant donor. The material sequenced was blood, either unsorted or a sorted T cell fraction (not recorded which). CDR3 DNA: TGTGCCAGCTCACCACCTTCTGGACAGGAGGGCTACACCTTC. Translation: CASSPPSGQEGYTF.